This T cell receptor beta chain was sequenced in a study of blood T cells in healthy people across ages. Study findings and constraints: There was a strong correlation between TCR beta diversity and naive T cell percentage.

As for this clonotype: Its antigen is still unknown.

Primers used in a second PCR of roughly 6 to 11 cycles were a sample-barcoded 5' primer and a J-beta primer mix. Each cDNA molecule carried a tag from a template-switch adaptor that contained 12 random nucleotides. A single record per CDR3 protein comes from TCRdb applying MiXCR to the 5' RACE reads. The sample shows 700,000 to 950,000 distinct CDR3 sequences, about 42% of them seen only once. This sequence originates from an older woman in good health. The specimen sequenced was blood.

As DNA, the CDR3 is TGCGCCAGCAGCCAGGGCCTACTAGACAATGAGCAGTTCTTC. Its protein product is CASSQGLLDNEQFF. The chain carries TRBV4-3 and TRBJ2-1, with a possible D match to TRBD2 (5 bases). CDR3 length: 14 residues. From germline, CDR1 is LGHNA and CDR2 YSLEER. The V end lost 3 bases, the J end lost 5 bases, and 11 bases lay between the germline ends.